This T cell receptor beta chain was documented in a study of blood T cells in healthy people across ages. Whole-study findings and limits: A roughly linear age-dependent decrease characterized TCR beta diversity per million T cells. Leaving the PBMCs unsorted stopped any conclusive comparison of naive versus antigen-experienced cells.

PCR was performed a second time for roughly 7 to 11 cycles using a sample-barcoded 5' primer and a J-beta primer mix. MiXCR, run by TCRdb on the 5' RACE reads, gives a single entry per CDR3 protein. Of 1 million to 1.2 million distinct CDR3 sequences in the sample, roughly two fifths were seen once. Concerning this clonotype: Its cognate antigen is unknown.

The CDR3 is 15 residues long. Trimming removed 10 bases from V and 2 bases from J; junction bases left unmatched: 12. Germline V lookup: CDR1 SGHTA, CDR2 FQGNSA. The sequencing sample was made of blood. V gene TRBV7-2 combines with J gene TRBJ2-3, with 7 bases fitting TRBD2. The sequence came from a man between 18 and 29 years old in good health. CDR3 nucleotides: TGTGCCACCGGGAGGACCGGGACCAACACAGATACGCAGTATTTT. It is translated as CATGRTGTNTDTQYF.